The sequence of this T cell receptor (beta chain) was determined in a study of a mutant IDH1 vaccine in newly diagnosed glioma. As for the study in general: Earlier care involved radiotherapy, temozolomide, or both, and the majority received both.

The V segment lost 4 bases and the J segment 8 bases; nucleotides outside the gene matches: 11. The germline gives CDR1 SGHRS, CDR2 YFSETQ. This CDR3 spans 15 amino acids. TCRdb keeps only in-frame clones here, not all; method: immunoSEQ multiplex PCR. Among 85,000 to 100,000 clones listed, 83% were seen once. Time point in this sample: baseline, week 1 (first vaccination visit). Documented treatment: pre-vaccination baseline after standard-of-care therapy. Donors had new IDH1-mutant astrocytomas of WHO grade 3 or 4 (ATRX-lost). Sample: PBMCs, taken from a glioma patient treated with radiotherapy, temozolomide or both. The clonotype originates from a woman in her 50s with glioma. This rearrangement joins TRBV5-1 to TRBJ2-4, with TRBD1 identical over 8 bases. Here the CDR3 reads CASSQGRGLRDIQYF. The CDR3 bases are TGCGCCAGCAGCCAGGGCAGGGGGCTTCGGGACATTCAGTACTTC. The full variable domain, completed using reference TRBV5-1 and TRBJ2-4, is KAGVTQTPRYLIKTRGQQVTLSCSPISGHRSVSWYQQTPGQGLQFLFEYFSETQRNKGNFPGRFSGRQFSNSRSEMNVSTLELGDSALYLCASSQGRGLRDIQYFGAGTRLSVL.